These 29 T cell receptor beta chains share one sample of origin, sequenced in a study of blood T cells in healthy people across ages. With a J-beta primer mix and a sample-barcoded 5' primer, a second PCR ran roughly 6 to 11 cycles. One entry per CDR3 protein results from TCRdb running MiXCR on the 5' RACE reads. The sample has around 1.7 million distinct CDR3 sequences, roughly 27% seen once. The sequenced sample was blood. The receptors shown here come from a woman aged 25 to 45 in good health.

This chain's CDR3 is CASSLWGVAATNEKLFF. The CDR3 nucleotides are TGTGCCAGCAGTTTATGGGGTGTCGCAGCAACTAATGAAAAACTGTTTTTT. The chain combines TRBV27 with TRBJ1-4; D uncertain. Germline loops: CDR1 MNHEY, CDR2 SMNVEV (reference sequence). The CDR3 has 17 residues. Trimming shortened V by 1 base and J by 0 bases, and 12 bases separated the two germline ends.

V is TRBV20-1 and J is TRBJ2-1, with D perhaps matching TRBD2 (5 bases). CDR3 size: 15 residues. V was shortened by 1 base and J by 0 bases, with 10 bases between the two germline ends. CDR1 DFQATT and CDR2 SNEGSKA come from the germline V gene (reference sequence). The CDR3 reads CSARATGSSYNEQFF. The CDR3 DNA reads as TGCAGTGCTAGAGCCACGGGAAGCTCCTACAATGAGCAGTTCTTC.

The chain has TRBV6-6 and TRBJ2-3, with 9 bases matching TRBD2. CDR3 length equals 15 residues. From germline, CDR1 is MNHNY and CDR2 SVGAGI (reference sequence). The trim removed 2 bases at V and 7 bases at J, leaving 7 bases unmatched. The CDR3 loop is CASSYGGGGMNTQYF. The CDR3 DNA is TGTGCCAGCAGTTACGGCGGGGGGGGAATGAATACGCAGTATTTT.

The chain is built from TRBV5-6 and TRBJ2-1; no clear D gene. The CDR3 is 17 residues long. The germline V gene encodes CDR1 SGHDT and CDR2 YYEEEE. V was trimmed by 0 bases and J by 2 bases, leaving 15 bases between them. CDR3 sequence reads: CASSLGLVPSTYNEQFF. The CDR3 bases are TGTGCCAGCAGCTTGGGGTTGGTCCCCTCCACCTACAATGAGCAGTTCTTC. The whole variable domain, remainder taken from reference TRBV5-6 and TRBJ2-1, is DAGVTQSPTHLIKTRGQQVTLRCSPKSGHDTVSWYQQALGQGPQFIFQYYEEEERQRGNFPDRFSGHQFPNYSSELNVNALLLGDSALYLCASSLGLVPSTYNEQFFGPGTRLTVL.

This clonotype has just a few counts. The chain employs TRBV5-1 and TRBJ2-1; 8 nucleotides agree with TRBD2. CDR1 is SGHRS, CDR2 YFSETQ, per germline. There are 15 residues in the CDR3. The ends lost 6 bases at V and 3 bases at J; junction bases unmatched: 8. CDR3 DNA: TGCGCCAGCACCCTCGAAGCGGGGGTCTACAATGAGCAGTTCTTC. Protein sequence: CASTLEAGVYNEQFF.

Regarding this clonotype: A much larger clone differs by one base, so this may be a read error. The CDR3 spells CVSSVVGSADEQYF. CDR3 coding DNA: TGTGTCAGCAGCGTAGTAGGATCTGCAGACGAGCAGTACTTC. This rearrangement joins TRBV9 to TRBJ2-4, with no clear D. The DNA end favors TRBJ2-7, so the J call may be wrong. This CDR3 is built from 14 residues. The V gene's germline CDR1 is SGDLS and CDR2 YYNGEE.

This clonotype is a singleton in its sample. This clone may be a read error of a much larger clone one base away. The rearrangement links TRBV7-7 to TRBJ2-1; 9 positions agree with TRBD2. The CDR3 is made up of 16 amino acids. V shed 1 base and J 6 bases; nucleotides not matched to a gene: 7. Germline V gene sequence: CDR1 SSHAT, CDR2 FNYEAQ (reference sequence). The CDR3 coding sequence is TGTGCCAGCAGCTTAGTTCCGGGACTAGCTTGCAATGAGCAGTTCTTC. It yields the protein CASSLVPGLACNEQFF. Full variable domain (remainder filled in from reference TRBV7-7 and TRBJ2-1): GAGVSQSPRYKVTKRGQDVTLRCDPISSHATLYWYQQALGQGPEFLTYFNYEAQPDKSGLPSDRFSAERPEGSISTLTIQRTEQRDSAMYRCASSLVPGLACNEQFFGPGTRLTVL.

This clonotype was counted a few times. CDR3 loop: CASSLAIGTTDTQYF. For the CDR3, the DNA is TGCGCCAGCAGCTTGGCCATCGGGACCACAGATACGCAGTATTTT. V and J are TRBV5-1 and TRBJ2-3; D could derive from TRBD1 or TRBD2 (5 bases each). The CDR3 extends over 15 amino acids. From germline, CDR1 is SGHRS and CDR2 YFSETQ. Trimming took off 0 bases at V and 2 bases at J, with 10 bases between the two ends.

Concerning this clonotype: A junction boundary mismatches the germline segment, possibly from a read error. The rearrangement links TRBV12-3 or TRBV12-4 to TRBJ2-3; D perhaps matches TRBD2 (5 bases). The CDR3 is made up of 13 amino acids. The CDR3 is CASILTGSDTLYF. In nucleotides, the CDR3 is TGTGCCAGCATCCTTACGGGGTCAGATACGCTGTATTTT.

This clonotype was seen a few times. The V gene is TRBV29-1, the J gene TRBJ1-1; the D gene is possibly TRBD1 (5 bases). Germline CDR1 is SQVTM and CDR2 is ANQGSEA. The CDR3 runs to 13 residues. Trimming removed 5 bases from V and 4 bases from J, with 14 bases in between. In DNA form, the CDR3 reads TGCAGCGTTAGGCGGGGGATGGGCACTGAAGCTTTCTTT. Its translation: CSVRRGMGTEAFF.

Only one count was recorded for this clonotype. The gene calls are TRBV20-1 and TRBJ1-5; 9 nucleotides agree with TRBD1. This CDR3 comprises 15 residues. Trimming took 3 bases from V and 1 from J; bases not matched to a gene: 4. CDR1 and CDR2 from the germline V gene are DFQATT and SNEGSKA (reference sequence). The CDR3 sequence: CSARVQGASNQPQHF. The DNA of the CDR3 is TGCAGTGCTAGGGTACAGGGGGCGAGCAATCAGCCCCAGCATTTT.

This clonotype was counted ten times or more. The CDR3 reads CSARAGTSGTRSTQYF. In DNA, the CDR3 is TGCAGTGCTAGAGCTGGGACTAGCGGGACCCGGTCGACCCAGTACTTC. The V gene is TRBV20-1, the J gene TRBJ2-5; 13 nucleotides match TRBD2. V shed 1 base, J shed 7 bases, and the junction held 9 bases outside the gene matches. The CDR3 length is 16 residues. The germline V gene has CDR1 DFQATT and CDR2 SNEGSKA (reference sequence).

Concerning this clonotype itself: One end of the junction fails to match germline, which may point to a read error. V usage is TRBV12-3 or TRBV12-4 and J usage is TRBJ2-3; perhaps TRBD2 as D (6 bases). The CDR3 loop spans 14 amino acids. The CDR3, as DNA: TGTGCCAGCAGGGCGGGACTCCACACAGATGCGCAGTATTTT. This translates into CASRAGLHTDAQYF.

For this clonotype: Just one base apart from a much larger clone, this may be a read error. The chain employs TRBV20-1 and TRBJ2-6; D may be TRBD2 (6 bases). This CDR3 contains 14 residues. CDR1 is DFQATT and CDR2 is SNEGSKA in the germline V gene (reference sequence). The DNA for the CDR3 is TGCAGTGCTGTACGGTCTGGAGGGGCCAACGTCCCGACTTTC. Translating gives CSAVRSGGANVPTF.

This clonotype was detected a few times. The chain has TRBV20-1 and TRBJ2-3; a possible D gene is TRBD2 (5 bases). Germline lookup yields CDR1 DFQATT and CDR2 SNEGSKA (reference sequence). Trimming shortened V by 5 bases and J by 2 bases, and 20 bases separated the two germline ends. The CDR3 has 16 amino acids. CDR3 loop: CSAEARGAVITDTQYF. The CDR3 bases are TGCAGTGCTGAGGCCCGGGGAGCCGTTATCACAGATACGCAGTATTTT.

V gene TRBV13 combines with J gene TRBJ1-5; no reliable D call. Trimming pared 4 bases from V and 3 bases from J, leaving 10 bases between. The germline CDR1 and CDR2 sequences are PRHDT and FYEKMQ (reference sequence). This CDR3 region has 14 residues. The CDR3 spells CASSYGNNNQPQHF. The DNA of the CDR3 is TGTGCCAGCAGCTATGGAAACAACAATCAGCCCCAGCATTTT.

This clonotype was detected once. The chain's CDR3 is CASSSTVPETQYF. As DNA, the CDR3 is TGTGCCAGCAGCTCGACAGTCCCCGAGACCCAGTACTTC. V is TRBV7-2 and J is TRBJ2-5, with D possibly being TRBD1 (5 bases). CDR1 is SGHTA, CDR2 FQGNSA, per germline. This CDR3 has 13 amino acids. V dropped 4 bases and J dropped 5 bases, with 11 bases sitting between them.

The sample holds a few counts of this clonotype. V usage is TRBV4-3 and J usage is TRBJ1-5; 7 bases are a match to TRBD1. CDR3 length: 15 residues. CDR1 and CDR2 (germline): LGHNA, YSLEER. J gave up 6 bases and V 0 bases, and 5 bases lay outside the gene matches. The CDR3 DNA is TGCGCCAGCAGCCAAGACCGACAGGGTGGTCAGCCCCAGCATTTT. It translates to CASSQDRQGGQPQHF.

Many counts were recorded for this clonotype. The genes are TRBV3-1 and TRBJ2-7; D call uncertain. CDR3 length: 12 residues. Germline CDR1 LGHDT, CDR2 YNNKEL (reference sequence). V was clipped by 4 bases and J by 5 bases, with 9 bases between them. The CDR3 DNA follows: TGTGCCAGCAGCCTTAATGTCGACGAGCAGTACTTC. Amino acid sequence: CASSLNVDEQYF.

This rearrangement joins TRBV15 to TRBJ1-6; a weak D match, TRBD1 (6 bases). This CDR3 spans 15 amino acids. Trimming cost V 4 bases and J 6 bases, with 13 bases left between them. Germline CDR1 LNHNV, CDR2 YYDKDF (reference sequence). As DNA, the CDR3 is TGTGCCACCAGCAACCGGGACACCCGTAATTCACCCCTCCACTTT. It codes for CATSNRDTRNSPLHF. Full variable domain (outside the CDR3, taken from reference TRBV15 and TRBJ1-6): DAMVIQNPRYQVTQFGKPVTLSCSQTLNHNVMYWYQQKSSQAPKLLFHYYDKDFNNEADTPDNFQSRRPNTSFCFLDIRSPGLGDTAMYLCATSNRDTRNSPLHFGNGTRLTVT.

The J gene is TRBJ1-6, the V gene TRBV15, with 7 bases aligning to TRBD1. Germline V lookup: CDR1 LNHNV, CDR2 YYDKDF (reference sequence). This CDR3 comprises 14 residues. V was pared by 6 bases and J by 9 bases, with 8 bases of the junction left unmatched. The CDR3 sequence is CATRPEGAGSPLHF. The CDR3 DNA is TGTGCCACCAGACCCGAGGGGGCTGGTTCACCCCTCCACTTT.

This clonotype has only a few counts. This chain uses TRBV12-3 or TRBV12-4 with TRBJ2-1, with a tentative D call TRBD1 (5 bases). This CDR3 has 11 amino acids. V gave up 8 bases and J gave up 10 bases, with 12 bases separating them. The CDR3: CASGAAGEQFF. The CDR3 DNA sequence: TGTGCCAGCGGGGCCGCTGGGGAGCAGTTCTTC.

Note on this clonotype: This may stem from a read error, because a much larger clone lies one nucleotide away. The rearrangement uses TRBV29-1 and TRBJ1-2, with D uncertain. There are 12 residues in the CDR3. Germline V CDR1 and CDR2: SQVTM, ANQGSEA. CDR3: CSGETGPAGYTF. CDR3 bases: TGCAGCGGTGAAACCGGGCCGGCTGGCTACACCTTC.

This rearrangement joins TRBV4-1 to TRBJ2-3, with D uncertain. V dropped 1 base and J dropped 2 bases, with 10 bases sitting between them. CDR1 is MGHRA, CDR2 YSYEKL, per germline. The CDR3 spans 15 residues. CDR3 sequence: CASSQAYGVTDTQYF. CDR3 DNA sequence: TGCGCCAGCAGCCAAGCATATGGGGTCACAGATACGCAGTATTTT.

With respect to this clonotype: Mismatch with germline at one junction end may stem from a read error. V usage is TRBV28 and J usage is TRBJ2-7, with D possibly being TRBD1 (5 bases). CDR1 and CDR2 (germline): MDHEN, SYDVKM. The CDR3 extends over 11 amino acids. CDR3 bases: TGTGTCAGCAGAAGGGGAACGGAGCAGTACTTC. Protein: CVSRRGTEQYF.

The chain uses TRBV7-2 and TRBJ2-5; D remains ambiguous. CDR1 SGHTA and CDR2 FQGNSA come from the germline V gene. V was cut by 1 base and J by 1 base, with 10 bases left in between. The length of the CDR3 is 15 residues. The CDR3 DNA sequence: TGTGCCAGCAGCTTAGTTGCGGTATCCCAAGAGACCCAGTACTTC. Encoded protein: CASSLVAVSQETQYF.

This clonotype was counted only a few times. V is TRBV7-9 and J is TRBJ2-5; 8 bases match TRBD1. V lost 5 bases, J lost 5 bases, and 19 bases stayed unmatched. Germline V gene lookup returns CDR1 SEHNR and CDR2 FQNEAQ (reference sequence). The CDR3 extends over 18 amino acids. The CDR3 DNA sequence: TGTGCCAGCAGCCCCATCCTGGGGGCAGGGGGCGGTCTGGAGACCCAGTACTTC. Amino acid sequence: CASSPILGAGGGLETQYF.

This clonotype was seen a few times. This chain links TRBV2 with TRBJ2-6; D is perhaps TRBD1 (6 bases). This CDR3 spans 15 amino acids. The germline V and J ends were trimmed by 3 bases and 1 base, with 7 bases remaining between them. Per germline, CDR1 SNHLY and CDR2 FYNNEI. CDR3 nucleotide sequence: TGTGCCAGCAGTGACCAGGGGTCTGGGGCCAACGTCCTGACTTTC. This codes for CASSDQGSGANVLTF.

For this clonotype: A read error may explain this, as a much larger clone is one base away. CDR3 in amino acids: CASSEVGETQDF. The CDR3 coding sequence is TGTGCCAGCAGTGAGGTAGGAGAGACCCAGGACTTC. The V call is TRBV6-2 or TRBV6-3, the J call TRBJ2-5; D not certain. The germline V gene has CDR1 MNHEY and CDR2 SVGEGT. The CDR3 length is 12 residues.